The entry below gives a single T cell receptor (beta chain) sequence along with its context. This sample is drawn from a study of Ad26.COV2.S vaccination and SARS-CoV-2 variants. About the study: Participants got Ad26.COV2.S intramuscularly, once or twice 56 days apart.

The CDR3 loop spans 14 amino acids. Trimming cost V 4 bases and J 2 bases; bases outside gene matches: 3. Germline V CDR1 and CDR2: GTSNPN, SVGIG (reference sequence). Sequencing used immunoSEQ multiplex PCR; TCRdb keeps in-frame clones, though not all of them. Of approximately 450,000 clones listed, 75% to 95% are singletons. Indicated treatment: 19 received Ad26.COV2.S at low or high dose, single or two shots; a few received placebo; per-sample allocation not given. Collection of samples fell on day 63 after the first vaccine or placebo injection. In the vaccine, an Ad26 vector expressed the SARS-CoV-2 spike of the Wuhan strain.

The sequence came from a person between 18 and 60 years old who received the Ad26.COV2.S COVID-19 vaccine or a placebo. This specimen was peripheral blood, taken in a trial of Ad26.COV2.S vaccine versus placebo. The chain carries TRBV30 and TRBJ2-2; 8 bases agree with TRBD2. The CDR3 DNA is TGTGCCTGGAAGACTAGCGAAAACACCGGGGAGCTGTTTTTT. Translation: CAWKTSENTGELFF.